This TCR beta chain originates from a study of T cell responses to AZD1222 COVID-19 vaccine. The overall study: Second-dose intervals of approximately 4 or approximately 12 weeks were pooled. Whole-study results and caveats: CD4 TCRs linked to vaccination spanned spike, dominating at 160-218 and 743-854. Only a handful of AZD1222 recipients, about six in all, had baseline seropositivity. Reportedly, nearly half of unique spike TCRs recognized epitopes outside B.1.351/B.1.1.7 mutations.

A word on this clone: The antigen remains undetermined.

Trimming pared 2 bases from V and 4 bases from J, leaving 11 bases between. Germline CDR1 SGHRS, CDR2 YFSETQ. This CDR3 region has 14 residues. The protocol was immunoSEQ multiplex PCR, while the TCRdb copy is restricted to in-frame clones and leaves out a portion. The table records fewer than 110,000 clones, 90% of them present only once. The source material was peripheral blood, sampled on day 0 of AZD1222 vaccination. The chain joins TRBV5-1 to TRBJ2-3, with a possible D match to TRBD1 (5 bases). The clonotype originates from an adult in good health. The CDR3 DNA sequence: TGCGCCAGCAGCTTAGGCAGCAGGGCAGATACGCAGTATTTT. Translation: CASSLGSRADTQYF.